Described below is a single TCR beta chain sequence and its context. The data belong to a study of blood T cell repertoires in COVID-19. In germline, CDR1 is SGHTS, CDR2 YDEGEE. V dropped 0 bases and J dropped 3 bases, with 11 bases sitting between them. CDR3 length: 15 residues. Some clones are missing from TCRdb's copy, which holds only in-frame ones; the method was immunoSEQ multiplex PCR. The repertoire consists of 350,000 to 450,000 clones, with roughly 90% occurring once and the leading ten covering less than 2%. The V and J genes are TRBV5-8 and TRBJ2-3, with D possibly matching TRBD2 (5 bases). The source material was PBMCs or T cells enriched from blood (not recorded which). The receptor was isolated from a woman in her thirties who had recovered from COVID-19. The CDR3 sequence is CASSLGLGSTDTQYF. The CDR3 DNA follows: TGTGCCAGCAGCTTGGGTTTGGGGAGTACAGATACGCAGTATTTT.